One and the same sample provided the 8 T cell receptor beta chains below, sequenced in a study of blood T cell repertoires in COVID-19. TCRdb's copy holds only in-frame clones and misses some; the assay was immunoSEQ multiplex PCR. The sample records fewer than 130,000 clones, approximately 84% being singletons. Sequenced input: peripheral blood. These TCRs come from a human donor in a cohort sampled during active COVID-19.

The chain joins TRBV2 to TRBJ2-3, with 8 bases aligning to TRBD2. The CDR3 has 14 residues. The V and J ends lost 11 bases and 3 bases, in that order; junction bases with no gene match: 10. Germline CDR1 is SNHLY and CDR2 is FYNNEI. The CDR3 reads CAAGGRVRTDTQYF. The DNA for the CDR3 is TGTGCCGCGGGGGGACGGGTACGGACAGATACGCAGTATTTT.

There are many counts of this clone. DNA for the CDR3: TGTGCCAGCAGCCTGTCAGGGATCCGAAATGAGCAGTTCTTC. Its translation: CASSLSGIRNEQFF. V usage is TRBV14 and J usage is TRBJ2-1, with D possibly being TRBD1 (5 bases). The V gene's germline CDR1 is SGHDN and CDR2 FVKESK. The ends were cut back, 4 bases at V and 7 bases at J, with 14 bases in the middle. The CDR3 runs 14 residues.

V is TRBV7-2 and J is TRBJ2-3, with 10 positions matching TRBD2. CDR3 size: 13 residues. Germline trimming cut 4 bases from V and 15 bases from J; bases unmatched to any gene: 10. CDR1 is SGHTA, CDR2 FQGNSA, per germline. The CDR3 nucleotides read TGTGCCAGCAGCTGGGACCTAGCGGGGGCCTCTTATTTT. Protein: CASSWDLAGASYF.

CDR3 DNA: TGTGCCAGCAGTGGCGGACAGGGAGGAGAGACCCAGTACTTC. The encoded protein is CASSGGQGGETQYF. The chain couples TRBV5-4 to TRBJ2-5, with 8 bases identical to TRBD1. The CDR3 spans 14 residues. V lost 5 bases and J lost 4; bases outside the gene matches: 7. Germline values: CDR1 SGHNT, CDR2 YYREEE (reference sequence).

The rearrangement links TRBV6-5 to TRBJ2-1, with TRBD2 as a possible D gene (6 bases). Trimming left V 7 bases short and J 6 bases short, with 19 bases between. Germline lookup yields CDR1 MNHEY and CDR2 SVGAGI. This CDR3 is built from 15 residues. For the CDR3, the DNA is TGTGCCAGCACCCAACCCGGGACTCAGTCCAATGAGCAGTTCTTC. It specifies CASTQPGTQSNEQFF.

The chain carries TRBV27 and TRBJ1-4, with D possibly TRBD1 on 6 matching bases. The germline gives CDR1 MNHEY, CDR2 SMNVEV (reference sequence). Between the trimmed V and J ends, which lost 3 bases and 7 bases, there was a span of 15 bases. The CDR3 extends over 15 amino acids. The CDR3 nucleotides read TGTGCCAGCAGTTTTTTTAGCAGGGGTGTTGAAAAACTGTTTTTT. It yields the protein CASSFFSRGVEKLFF.

The CDR3 loop is CASSQDSYTQYF. The CDR3 DNA reads TGCGCCAGCAGCCAAGATTCGTATACGCAGTATTTT. The J gene is TRBJ2-3, the V gene TRBV4-3; D unresolved. This CDR3 has 12 residues. Germline CDR1 is LGHNA and CDR2 is YSLEER. V dropped 0 bases and J dropped 7 bases, with 5 bases sitting between them.

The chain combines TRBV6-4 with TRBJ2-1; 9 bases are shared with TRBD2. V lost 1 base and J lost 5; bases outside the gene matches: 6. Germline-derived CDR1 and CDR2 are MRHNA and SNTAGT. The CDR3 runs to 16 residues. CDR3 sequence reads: CASSDFAGGPHNEQFF. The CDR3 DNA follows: TGTGCCAGCAGTGACTTTGCGGGGGGGCCCCACAATGAGCAGTTCTTC.